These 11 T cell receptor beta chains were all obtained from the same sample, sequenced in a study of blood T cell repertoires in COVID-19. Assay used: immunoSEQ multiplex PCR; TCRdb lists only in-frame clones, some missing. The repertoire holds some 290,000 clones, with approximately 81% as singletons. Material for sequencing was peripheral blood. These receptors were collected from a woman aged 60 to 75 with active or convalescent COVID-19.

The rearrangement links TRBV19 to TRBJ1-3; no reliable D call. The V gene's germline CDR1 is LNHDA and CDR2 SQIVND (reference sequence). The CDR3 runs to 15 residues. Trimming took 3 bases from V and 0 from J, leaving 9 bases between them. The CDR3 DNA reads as TGTGCCAGTAGTATTCAGGAAAACTCTGGAAACACCATATATTTT. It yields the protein CASSIQENSGNTIYF.

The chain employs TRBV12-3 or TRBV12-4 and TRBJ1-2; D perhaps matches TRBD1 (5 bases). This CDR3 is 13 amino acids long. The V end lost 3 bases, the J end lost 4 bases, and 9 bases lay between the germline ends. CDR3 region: CASSLERGYGYTF. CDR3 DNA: TGTGCCAGCAGTTTGGAAAGGGGCTATGGCTACACCTTC.

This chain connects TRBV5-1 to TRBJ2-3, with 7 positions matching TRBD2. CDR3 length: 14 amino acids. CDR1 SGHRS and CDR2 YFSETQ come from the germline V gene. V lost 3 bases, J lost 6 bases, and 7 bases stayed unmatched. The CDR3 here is CASSSQRGGDTQYF. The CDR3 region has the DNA TGCGCCAGCAGCTCCCAGCGGGGTGGCGATACGCAGTATTTT. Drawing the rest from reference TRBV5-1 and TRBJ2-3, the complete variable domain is KAGVTQTPRYLIKTRGQQVTLSCSPISGHRSVSWYQQTPGQGLQFLFEYFSETQRNKGNFPGRFSGRQFSNSRSEMNVSTLELGDSALYLCASSSQRGGDTQYFGPGTRLTVL.

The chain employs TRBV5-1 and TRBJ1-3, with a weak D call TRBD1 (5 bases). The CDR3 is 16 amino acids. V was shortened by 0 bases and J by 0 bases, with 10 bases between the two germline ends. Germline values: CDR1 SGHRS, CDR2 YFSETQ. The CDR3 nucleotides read TGCGCCAGCAGCTTGGAGACAGTATACTCTGGAAACACCATATATTTT. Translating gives CASSLETVYSGNTIYF.

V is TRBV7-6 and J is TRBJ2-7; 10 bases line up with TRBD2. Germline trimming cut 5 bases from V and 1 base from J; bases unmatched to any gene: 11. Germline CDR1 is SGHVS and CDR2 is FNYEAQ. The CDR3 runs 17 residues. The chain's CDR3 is CASSPVSSGGPSYEQYF. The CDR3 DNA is TGTGCCAGCAGCCCCGTGTCTAGCGGGGGACCTTCCTACGAGCAGTACTTC.

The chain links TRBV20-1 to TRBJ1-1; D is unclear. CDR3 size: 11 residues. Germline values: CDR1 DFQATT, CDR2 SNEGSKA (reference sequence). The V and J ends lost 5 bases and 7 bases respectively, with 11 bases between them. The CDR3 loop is CSAPPPHEAFF. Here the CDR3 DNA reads TGCAGTGCTCCCCCACCACATGAAGCTTTCTTT.

The CDR3 DNA sequence: TGTGCCAGTAGTATTTCGGACAGCTACTATGGCTACACCTTC. The encoded protein is CASSISDSYYGYTF. This chain connects TRBV19 to TRBJ1-2, with TRBD1 as a possible D gene (6 bases). Per germline, CDR1 LNHDA and CDR2 SQIVND (reference sequence). The CDR3 runs to 14 residues. V was shortened by 3 bases and J by 3 bases, with 11 bases between the two germline ends. The complete variable domain, with remaining parts taken from reference TRBV19 and TRBJ1-2, reads DGGITQSPKYLFRKEGQNVTLSCEQNLNHDAMYWYRQDPGQGLRLIYYSQIVNDFQKGDIAEGYSVSREKKESFPLTVTSAQKNPTAFYLCASSISDSYYGYTFGSGTRLTVV.

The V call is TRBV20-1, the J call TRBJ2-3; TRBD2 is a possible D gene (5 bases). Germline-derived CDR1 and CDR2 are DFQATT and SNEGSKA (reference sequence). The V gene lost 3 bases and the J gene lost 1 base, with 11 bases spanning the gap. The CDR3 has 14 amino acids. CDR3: CSASIDGGTDTQYF. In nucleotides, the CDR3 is TGCAGTGCTAGTATTGACGGGGGCACAGATACGCAGTATTTT.

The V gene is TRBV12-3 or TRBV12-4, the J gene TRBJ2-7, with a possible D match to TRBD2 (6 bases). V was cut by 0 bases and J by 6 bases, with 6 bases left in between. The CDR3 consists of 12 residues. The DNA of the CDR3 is TGTGCCAGCAGTTTAGCGCGGGGCGAGCAGTACTTC. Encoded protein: CASSLARGEQYF.

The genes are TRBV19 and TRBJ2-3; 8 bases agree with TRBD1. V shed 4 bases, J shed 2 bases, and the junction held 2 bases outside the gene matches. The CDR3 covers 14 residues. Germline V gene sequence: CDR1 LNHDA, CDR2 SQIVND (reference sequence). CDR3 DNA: TGTGCCAGTAGTACGACAGGGGTCACAGATACGCAGTATTTT. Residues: CASSTTGVTDTQYF. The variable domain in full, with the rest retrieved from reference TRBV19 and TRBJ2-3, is DGGITQSPKYLFRKEGQNVTLSCEQNLNHDAMYWYRQDPGQGLRLIYYSQIVNDFQKGDIAEGYSVSREKKESFPLTVTSAQKNPTAFYLCASSTTGVTDTQYFGPGTRLTVL.

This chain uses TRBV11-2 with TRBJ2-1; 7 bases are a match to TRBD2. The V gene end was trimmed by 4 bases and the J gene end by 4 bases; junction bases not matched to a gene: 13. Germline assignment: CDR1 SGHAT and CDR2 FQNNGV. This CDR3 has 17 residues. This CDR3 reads CASSSSQTSILYNEQFF. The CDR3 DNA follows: TGTGCCAGCAGCTCCAGCCAGACTAGCATCCTATACAATGAGCAGTTCTTC.